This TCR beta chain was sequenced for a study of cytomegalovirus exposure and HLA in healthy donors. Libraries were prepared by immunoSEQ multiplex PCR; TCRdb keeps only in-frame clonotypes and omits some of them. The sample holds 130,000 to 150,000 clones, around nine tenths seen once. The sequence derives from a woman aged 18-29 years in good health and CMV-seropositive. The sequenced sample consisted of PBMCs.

For the CDR3, the DNA is TGTGCCAGCAGTTGGACAGAATATAGCAATCAGCCCCAGCATTTT. Its protein is CASSWTEYSNQPQHF. V is TRBV28 and J is TRBJ1-5, with D perhaps matching TRBD1 (6 bases). Germline CDR1 reads MDHEN; CDR2 reads SYDVKM. V lost 4 bases and J 0 bases, leaving 10 bases between the germline ends. CDR3 length: 15 residues.